One and the same sample provided the 27 T cell receptor beta chains below, sequenced in a study of T cells in Graves' hyperthyroidism and ophthalmopathy. The source material, RNA transcripts, was used to amplify TCR beta CDR3 regions. First-round RT-PCR with HTBI primers amplified the TCR CDR3 region. TCRdb reprocessed the multiplex PCR reads with MiXCR, giving one entry per CDR3 protein. The repertoire holds 550,000 to 700,000 distinct CDR3 sequences, 46% seen once, with 15% to 20% in the top ten. Material: peripheral blood or thyroid tissue (not recorded which). The receptors originated from an adult woman with Graves' disease, either hyperthyroidism or ophthalmopathy (not recorded which).

This rearrangement joins TRBV9 to TRBJ2-7; D may be TRBD1 (6 bases). Germline-derived CDR1 and CDR2 are SGDLS and YYNGEE. The length of the CDR3 is 16 residues. Trimming took off 3 bases at V and 0 bases at J, with 16 bases between the two ends. The CDR3, as DNA: TGTGCCAGCAGCGGCTCCAACAGGGCCTACTCCTACGAGCAGTACTTC. It specifies CASSGSNRAYSYEQYF.

This clonotype was seen ten or more times. The chain uses TRBV4-1 and TRBJ1-2, with D tentatively TRBD1 (6 bases). Germline assignment: CDR1 MGHRA and CDR2 YSYEKL. This CDR3 has 16 residues. The V and J ends lost 4 bases and 1 base respectively, with 16 bases between them. The CDR3 loop reads CASSPVGDTYNYGYTF. The CDR3 DNA is TGCGCCAGCAGCCCGGTAGGGGACACCTATAACTATGGCTACACCTTC.

In its sample, this clonotype was seen once. This chain joins TRBV10-3 and TRBJ2-7; 9 bases fit TRBD1. J gave up 4 bases and V 10 bases, and 8 bases lay outside the gene matches. CDR1 and CDR2 from the germline V gene are ENHRY and SYGVKD. This CDR3 is built from 13 residues. The CDR3 region has the DNA TGTGCCACTTTAGAGGACAGGGGTTACGAGCAGTACTTC. It codes for CATLEDRGYEQYF.

The table lists this clonotype with a few counts. A read error may be the cause here, since a much bigger clone is one base away. This chain joins TRBV5-4 and TRBJ2-5; either TRBD1 or TRBD2 may fit D (5 bases each). Germline V CDR1 and CDR2: SGHNT, YYREEE (reference sequence). CDR3 size: 11 residues. DNA of the CDR3: TGTGCCAGCAGAAACCGGGACGGGTTGGTCTTC. This codes for CASRNRDGLVF.

V and J are TRBV19 and TRBJ1-5; D unresolved. The CDR3 loop spans 11 amino acids. Germline V gene sequence: CDR1 LNHDA, CDR2 SQIVND (reference sequence). The V and J ends lost 5 bases and 9 bases respectively, with 8 bases between them. This CDR3 is CASSASGPQHF. In DNA form, the CDR3 reads TGTGCCAGTAGTGCCAGCGGGCCCCAGCATTTT.

The rearrangement joins TRBV2 to TRBJ1-2; maybe TRBD1 (5 bases). The CDR3 runs to 14 residues. Trimming took 2 bases from V and 7 from J, leaving 14 bases between them. CDR1 and CDR2 from the germline V gene are SNHLY and FYNNEI. The CDR3 protein is CASSETQGSFGYTF. The DNA for the CDR3 is TGTGCCAGCAGTGAAACCCAGGGATCTTTTGGCTACACCTTC.

The rearrangement links TRBV29-1 to TRBJ1-2, with a tentative D call TRBD1 (6 bases). Germline V gene data show CDR1 as SQVTM and CDR2 as ANQGSEA. There are 12 residues in the CDR3. CDR3 protein: CSAQQGTYGYTF. The CDR3 DNA follows: TGCAGTGCTCAACAGGGAACCTATGGCTACACCTTC.

This clonotype was observed a handful of times. The J gene is TRBJ1-2, the V gene TRBV29-1; D call uncertain. With 4 bases removed from V and 4 bases from J, the gap between germline ends came to 10 bases. Germline CDR1 SQVTM, CDR2 ANQGSEA. CDR3 length: 12 residues. The CDR3 spells CSVGGSIYGYTF. In DNA, the CDR3 is TGCAGCGTTGGTGGCAGCATCTATGGCTACACCTTC. The full variable domain, its missing parts supplied by reference TRBV29-1 and TRBJ1-2, is SAVISQKPSRDICQRGTSLTIQCQVDSQVTMMFWYRQQPGQSLTLIATANQGSEATYESGFVIDKFPISRPNLTFSTLTVSNMSPEDSSIYLCSVGGSIYGYTFGSGTRLTVV.

V and J are TRBV2 and TRBJ1-5, with D perhaps matching TRBD1 (6 bases). Trimming cost V 2 bases and J 7 bases, with 15 bases left between them. The germline V gene has CDR1 SNHLY and CDR2 FYNNEI. The CDR3 runs to 15 residues. The CDR3 DNA reads TGTGCCAGCAGTGAACTAGGGGCAGGGGCCCAGCCCCAGCATTTT. This codes for CASSELGAGAQPQHF.

The sample holds a few counts of this clonotype. CDR3 region: CASSLRQGAQYF. The CDR3 nucleotides are TGTGCCAGCAGCCTGCGACAGGGGGCGCAGTACTTC. This chain joins TRBV7-2 and TRBJ2-7; 10 nucleotides align to TRBD1. CDR3 length equals 12 residues. V shed 5 bases, J shed 9 bases, and the junction held 4 bases outside the gene matches. Per germline, CDR1 SGHTA and CDR2 FQGNSA. Filled out from reference TRBV7-2 and TRBJ2-7, the complete variable domain reads GAGVSQSPSNKVTEKGKDVELRCDPISGHTALYWYRQSLGQGLEFLIYFQGNSAPDKSGLPSDRFSAERTGGSVSTLTIQRTQQEDSAVYLCASSLRQGAQYFGPGTRLTVT.

With regard to this clonotype: With a much larger clone just one base away, this may be a read error. This sequence joins TRBV7-2 and TRBJ1-5; TRBD1 is a possible D gene (6 bases). The CDR3 is 15 residues long. Germline V gene sequence: CDR1 SGHTA, CDR2 FQGNSA. The CDR3, as DNA: TGTGCCAGCTGCTTATTTTTCGGGGGCCATCAGCCCCAGCATTTT. This translates into CASCLFFGGHQPQHF.

This clonotype was seen ten or more times. The chain is built from TRBV12-3 or TRBV12-4 and TRBJ1-1; perhaps TRBD1 as D (6 bases). V shed 4 bases and J shed 1 base, with 13 bases lying between them. The CDR3 extends over 15 amino acids. This CDR3 is CASSSYREPNTEAFF. In DNA form, the CDR3 reads TGTGCCAGCAGTTCTTACAGGGAACCGAACACTGAAGCTTTCTTT.

The chain employs TRBV29-1 and TRBJ1-5, with D perhaps matching TRBD1 (5 bases). CDR3 length: 12 amino acids. Germline V CDR1 and CDR2: SQVTM, ANQGSEA. Trimming stripped 4 bases from V and 3 bases from J, with 7 bases between. CDR3 bases: TGCAGCGTTGGACAGATCAATCAGCCCCAGCATTTT. Protein product: CSVGQINQPQHF. Supplemented by reference TRBV29-1 and TRBJ1-5, the full variable domain reads SAVISQKPSRDICQRGTSLTIQCQVDSQVTMMFWYRQQPGQSLTLIATANQGSEATYESGFVIDKFPISRPNLTFSTLTVSNMSPEDSSIYLCSVGQINQPQHFGDGTRLSIL.

V and J are TRBV5-1 and TRBJ2-2; 7 nucleotides match TRBD1. The CDR3 covers 14 residues. The V gene end was trimmed by 5 bases and the J gene end by 5 bases; junction bases not matched to a gene: 6. The germline V gene has CDR1 SGHRS and CDR2 YFSETQ. The CDR3 nucleotides are TGCGCCAGCAGATTCGCAGGGGGTACCGGGGAGCTGTTTTTT. Its protein product is CASRFAGGTGELFF.

This rearrangement joins TRBV10-3 to TRBJ2-7; D is undetermined. CDR3 length: 9 residues. V was shortened by 8 bases and J by 6 bases, with 5 bases between the two germline ends. Germline lookup yields CDR1 ENHRY and CDR2 SYGVKD. The CDR3: CAIGPEQYF. The CDR3, as DNA: TGTGCCATCGGGCCCGAGCAGTACTTC.

This clonotype was detected many times. V is TRBV2 and J is TRBJ2-2; D remains ambiguous. The germline CDR1 and CDR2 sequences are SNHLY and FYNNEI. V lost 6 bases and J lost 8, with 19 bases in between. There are 15 residues in the CDR3. For the CDR3, the DNA is TGTGCCAGCAGGGCGGCCCCCCCTTCGCTGGGGGAGCTGTTTTTT. Amino acids: CASRAAPPSLGELFF.

This clonotype was detected a few times. This chain connects TRBV15 to TRBJ1-1; D unclear. Germline CDR1 and CDR2: LNHNV and YYDKDF (reference sequence). The ends were cut back, 0 bases at V and 0 bases at J, with 5 bases in the middle. This CDR3 region has 14 residues. CDR3 coding DNA: TGTGCCACCAGCAGAGATCGAGTGAACACTGAAGCTTTCTTT. Translated: CATSRDRVNTEAFF.

The gene calls are TRBV7-9 and TRBJ2-2, with 8 bases aligning to TRBD1. CDR1 SEHNR and CDR2 FQNEAQ come from the germline V gene (reference sequence). Trimming removed 4 bases from V and 16 bases from J; junction bases left unmatched: 5. This CDR3 is built from 11 residues. CDR3 amino acids: CASSSQGGRFF. In nucleotides, the CDR3 is TGTGCCAGCAGCTCACAGGGGGGTCGGTTTTTT.

At least ten counts were recorded for this clonotype. The rearrangement uses TRBV4-1 and TRBJ2-5; 13 positions agree with TRBD2. Germline V gene sequence: CDR1 MGHRA, CDR2 YSYEKL. The length of the CDR3 is 16 residues. The J segment lost 5 bases and the V segment lost 5 bases, leaving 8 bases of the junction unmatched. The CDR3 DNA reads as TGCGCCAGCAGCTACGAGGGGACTAGCGGGATTGAGACCCAGTACTTC. It yields the protein CASSYEGTSGIETQYF.

V gene TRBV7-3 combines with J gene TRBJ1-6; the D is unclear. Germline CDR1 is SGHTA and CDR2 is FQGTGA. The CDR3 totals 8 residues. The V gene lost 5 bases and the J gene lost 13 bases, with 0 bases spanning the gap. As DNA, the CDR3 is TGTGCCAGCAGCCCCCTCCACTTT. It is translated as CASSPLHF.

The chain has TRBV7-9 and TRBJ2-2; D gene unclear. Looked up from germline, CDR1 is SEHNR and CDR2 is FQNEAQ (reference sequence). V lost 3 bases and J 9 bases, leaving 11 bases between the germline ends. The CDR3 consists of 13 residues. The CDR3 spells CASSLASWRELFF. CDR3 DNA sequence: TGTGCCAGCAGCTTGGCTTCGTGGCGGGAGCTGTTTTTT.

This clonotype was observed a handful of times. The V call is TRBV27, the J call TRBJ2-3; 11 positions match TRBD2. Germline CDR1 is MNHEY and CDR2 is SMNVEV (reference sequence). The CDR3 extends over 16 amino acids. V lost 3 bases to trimming and J lost 3 bases; unmatched junction nucleotides: 5. The CDR3 protein is CASSFGTSGSTDTQYF. CDR3 bases: TGTGCCAGCAGTTTCGGGACTAGCGGAAGTACAGATACGCAGTATTTT.

In its sample, this clonotype was seen a few times. The chain couples TRBV18 to TRBJ1-4; weak D call: TRBD1 (5 bases). The germline gives CDR1 KGHSH, CDR2 LQKENI. The V and J ends lost 2 bases and 8 bases respectively, with 15 bases between them. The CDR3 runs to 15 residues. As DNA, the CDR3 is TGTGCCAGCTCACCAGGGGCCATCTCAGGCGAAAAACTGTTTTTT. Translated, it gives CASSPGAISGEKLFF.

There are many counts of this clonotype. This chain links TRBV11-2 with TRBJ1-1; 10 bases are shared with TRBD1. Losses at the gene ends were 5 bases for V and 7 bases for J; bases not matched to a gene: 7. The germline CDR1 and CDR2 sequences are SGHAT and FQNNGV. This CDR3 is 14 amino acids long. CDR3 in amino acids: CASSRGQGEVEAFF. For the CDR3, the DNA is TGTGCCAGCAGCCGCGGACAGGGGGAGGTTGAAGCTTTCTTT.

This clonotype came up many times. The CDR3 coding sequence is TGCAGTGCCCGTTGGGGGAACACCGGGGAGCTGTTTTTT. Residues: CSARWGNTGELFF. The chain joins TRBV20-1 to TRBJ2-2; D is unresolved. The CDR3 covers 13 residues. Looked up from germline, CDR1 is DFQATT and CDR2 is SNEGSKA (reference sequence). The V end was cut by 6 bases, the J end by 1 base, with 9 bases between.

This clonotype has a count of ten or more. The chain has TRBV5-1 and TRBJ2-7; the D gene is possibly TRBD1 (5 bases). The V end lost 5 bases, the J end lost 7 bases, and 10 bases lay between the germline ends. The CDR3 totals 11 residues. Germline lookup yields CDR1 SGHRS and CDR2 YFSETQ. CDR3 sequence reads: CASSSKGEQYF. DNA of the CDR3: TGCGCCAGCAGTTCAAAGGGGGAGCAGTACTTC.

This clonotype has at least ten counts. This CDR3 is CASREQPYPKAFF. CDR3 coding DNA: TGTGCCAGCAGGGAACAACCTTATCCAAAAGCTTTCTTT. This sequence joins TRBV28 and TRBJ1-1; D unresolved. The CDR3 loop spans 13 amino acids. V gave up 6 bases and J gave up 9 bases, with 17 bases separating them. Per germline, CDR1 MDHEN and CDR2 SYDVKM. Full variable domain (rest looked up from reference TRBV28 and TRBJ1-1): DVKVTQSSRYLVKRTGEKVFLECVQDMDHENMFWYRQDPGLGLRLIYFSYDVKMKEKGDIPEGYSVSREKKERFSLILESASTNQTSMYLCASREQPYPKAFFGQGTRLTVV.